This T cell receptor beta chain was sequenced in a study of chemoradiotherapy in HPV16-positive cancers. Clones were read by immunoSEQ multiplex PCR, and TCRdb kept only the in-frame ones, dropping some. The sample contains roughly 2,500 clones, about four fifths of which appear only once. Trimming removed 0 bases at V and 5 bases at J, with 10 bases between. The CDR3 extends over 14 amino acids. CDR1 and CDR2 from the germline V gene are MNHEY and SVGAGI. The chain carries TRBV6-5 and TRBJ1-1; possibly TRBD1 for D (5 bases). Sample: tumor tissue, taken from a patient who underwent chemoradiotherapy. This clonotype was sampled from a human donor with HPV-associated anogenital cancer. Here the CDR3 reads CASSYSAGGTEAFF. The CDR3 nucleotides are TGTGCCAGCAGTTACTCGGCTGGGGGAACTGAAGCTTTCTTT.